The 28 T cell receptor beta chains in this list originate from one sample, sequenced in a study of blood T cells in healthy people across ages. A sample-barcoded 5' primer and a J-beta primer mix were used in a second PCR of roughly 6 to 12 cycles. Each CDR3 protein is one row after TCRdb ran MiXCR on the 5' RACE reads. The sample records a few hundred thousand distinct CDR3 sequences, roughly half being singletons. The sequenced sample was blood. The source of these receptors is a man in his fifties or sixties in good health.

This clonotype came up a few times. The rearrangement links TRBV6-2 or TRBV6-3 to TRBJ2-1; weak D call: TRBD2 (6 bases). The germline V gene has CDR1 MNHEY and CDR2 SVGEGT. The CDR3 runs to 16 residues. V was shortened by 5 bases and J by 10 bases, with 24 bases between the two germline ends. CDR3 residues: CASSVLSRDMGGEQFF. The CDR3 coding sequence is TGTGCCAGCAGTGTACTTTCGCGGGATATGGGGGGAGAGCAGTTCTTC.

The table lists this clonotype with a few counts. The V and J genes are TRBV6-5 and TRBJ2-1, with D maybe TRBD1 (6 bases). Trimming removed 6 bases at V and 7 bases at J, with 22 bases between. This CDR3 contains 16 residues. CDR1 MNHEY and CDR2 SVGAGI come from the germline V gene. CDR3 residues: CASSRMIQGRENEQFF. The CDR3 region has the DNA TGTGCCAGCAGCCGTATGATACAGGGTAGAGAAAATGAGCAGTTCTTC.

This rearrangement joins TRBV20-1 to TRBJ2-1; 9 bases map to TRBD2. With V trimmed by 3 bases and J by 12 bases, 18 bases remained unmatched. Germline loops: CDR1 DFQATT, CDR2 SNEGSKA (reference sequence). The CDR3 extends over 16 amino acids. The CDR3 spells CSARNWLAGHLDRQFF. In DNA, the CDR3 is TGCAGTGCTAGGAATTGGCTAGCGGGGCACCTTGACAGGCAGTTCTTC.

This clonotype was found once. This chain uses TRBV7-9 with TRBJ2-7; D is ambiguous. Germline CDR1 and CDR2: SEHNR and FQNEAQ (reference sequence). CDR3 length equals 14 residues. V was cut by 6 bases and J by 0 bases, with 12 bases left in between. In nucleotides, the CDR3 is TGTGCCAGCAGGAACTCGGTAGACTCCTACGAGCAGTACTTC. Encoded protein: CASRNSVDSYEQYF.

Concerning this clonotype: Its ends do not fully match the called genes, so a read error is possible. The rearrangement links TRBV7-7 to TRBJ2-5; D might be TRBD2 (5 bases). Germline assignment: CDR1 SSHAT and CDR2 FNYEAQ (reference sequence). The CDR3 is made up of 14 amino acids. CDR3 protein: CASSSMAGQETQYF. For the CDR3, the DNA is TGTGCTAGCAGCTCTATGGCGGGTCAAGAGACCCAGTACTTC. Filled out from reference TRBV7-7 and TRBJ2-5, the complete variable domain reads GAGVSQSPRYKVTKRGQDVTLRCDPISSHATLYWYQQALGQGPEFLTYFNYEAQPDKSGLPSDRFSAERPEGSISTLTIQRTEQRDSAMYRCASSSMAGQETQYFGPGTRLLVL.

The chain's CDR3 is CASTPTSSTDTQYF. The CDR3 DNA reads TGTGCCAGCACCCCGACAAGCAGCACAGATACGCAGTATTTT. The chain combines TRBV6-5 with TRBJ2-3; D is ambiguous. Germline CDR1 reads MNHEY; CDR2 reads SVGAGI. With 7 bases removed from V and 0 bases from J, the gap between germline ends came to 11 bases. The CDR3 runs to 14 residues.

The chain links TRBV27 to TRBJ2-4; D may be TRBD2 (6 bases). The germline V and J ends were trimmed by 0 bases and 13 bases, with 19 bases remaining between them. Germline V gene sequence: CDR1 MNHEY, CDR2 SMNVEV (reference sequence). The CDR3 totals 15 residues. CDR3 amino acids: CASSLSVFPAGGQYF. In DNA, the CDR3 is TGTGCCAGCAGTTTATCAGTGTTTCCAGCCGGAGGGCAGTACTTC.

V usage is TRBV2 and J usage is TRBJ1-2; D remains ambiguous. Germline V gene lookup returns CDR1 SNHLY and CDR2 FYNNEI. This CDR3 has 13 amino acids. V was cut by 5 bases and J by 4 bases, with 11 bases left in between. CDR3 in amino acids: CASSSTIGYGYTF. In DNA, the CDR3 is TGTGCCAGCAGTTCTACCATAGGCTATGGCTACACCTTC.

This rearrangement joins TRBV12-3 or TRBV12-4 to TRBJ2-3; D not resolved. Trimming took off 6 bases at V and 4 bases at J, with 8 bases between the two ends. The CDR3 length is 12 residues. The CDR3 protein is CASRFSPDTQYF. The CDR3 DNA sequence: TGTGCCAGCAGATTTTCCCCAGATACGCAGTATTTT.

This chain joins TRBV7-2 and TRBJ2-7; D gene uncertain. Germline V gene sequence: CDR1 SGHTA, CDR2 FQGNSA. The CDR3 is 14 residues long. V lost 5 bases and J lost 2, with 13 bases in between. As DNA, the CDR3 is TGTGCCAGCAGCCCCCGATGGCCACCCTACGAGCAGTACTTC. Translating it yields CASSPRWPPYEQYF.

This clonotype has just one count. V gene TRBV7-6 combines with J gene TRBJ2-7; weak D call: TRBD1 (5 bases). This CDR3 contains 13 residues. V was shortened by 1 base and J by 5 bases, with 9 bases between the two germline ends. From germline, CDR1 is SGHVS and CDR2 FNYEAQ. CDR3 loop: CASSLVIGDEQYF. CDR3 DNA: TGTGCCAGCAGCTTAGTAATAGGGGACGAGCAGTACTTC.

This clonotype was counted a few times. The J gene is TRBJ1-2, the V gene TRBV10-2; weak D call: TRBD1 (5 bases). V lost 2 bases and J lost 8, with 15 bases in between. The CDR3 runs to 14 residues. The germline V gene has CDR1 WSHSY and CDR2 SAAADI. CDR3 sequence reads: CASSEGTLLQGYTF. CDR3 nucleotide sequence: TGCGCCAGCAGTGAGGGGACCCTCTTGCAGGGCTACACCTTC.

This sequence joins TRBV3-1 and TRBJ2-1; D possibly uses TRBD1 or TRBD2 (7 bases each). The tail of the sequence fits TRBJ2-7 better, so the J call may be wrong. The CDR3 is 15 residues long. Germline CDR1 reads LGHDT; CDR2 reads YNNKEL (reference sequence). The CDR3 DNA reads TGTGCCAGCAGCCAAACAAACAGGGGAGGGTACGAGCAGTACTTC. Translation: CASSQTNRGGYEQYF.

The J gene is TRBJ1-2, the V gene TRBV4-2; D possibly corresponds to TRBD1 (5 bases). This CDR3 region has 14 residues. Germline V CDR1 and CDR2: LGHNA, YNFKEQ. V lost 1 base and J lost 1, with 7 bases in between. CDR3 loop: CASSQGGVNYGYTF. The CDR3 DNA is TGTGCCAGCAGCCAAGGAGGGGTTAACTATGGCTACACCTTC.

The rearrangement joins TRBV28 to TRBJ2-4, with D maybe TRBD2 (6 bases). This CDR3 region has 14 residues. V lost 8 bases to trimming and J lost 0 bases, with 11 bases between them. Germline assignment: CDR1 MDHEN and CDR2 SYDVKM. The CDR3 protein is CASYAGLAKNIQYF. In DNA, the CDR3 is TGTGCCAGCTACGCGGGACTAGCCAAAAACATTCAGTACTTC.

The J gene is TRBJ2-5, the V gene TRBV4-2; 11 bases align to TRBD2. CDR1 and CDR2 (germline): LGHNA, YNFKEQ. This CDR3 region has 17 residues. The junction had 14 bases not matched to a gene; V was cut back by 0 bases and J by 11 bases. The CDR3 protein is CASSQDAGTSGPLEQYF. CDR3 nucleotides: TGTGCCAGCAGCCAAGATGCTGGGACTAGCGGACCCCTTGAGCAGTACTTC.

The rearrangement joins TRBV29-1 to TRBJ2-5, with 8 bases lining up with TRBD2. This CDR3 is 14 amino acids long. Germline trimming cut 6 bases from V and 2 bases from J; bases unmatched to any gene: 8. Looked up from germline, CDR1 is SQVTM and CDR2 is ANQGSEA. In nucleotides, the CDR3 is TGCAGCGTAGAAAGGTCTAGCGGGCAAGAGACCCAGTACTTC. The encoded protein is CSVERSSGQETQYF.

The table lists this clonotype with a count of one. The junction departs from germline at one end; a sequencing error may be responsible. The V and J genes are TRBV2 and TRBJ2-7; 7 positions match TRBD1. The DNA end favors TRBJ2-5, so the J call may be wrong. The germline V gene encodes CDR1 SNHLY and CDR2 FYNNEI. There are 15 residues in the CDR3. The chain's CDR3 is CASRRGDRIQGTQYF. As DNA, the CDR3 is TGTGCCAGCAGGAGAGGGGACAGAATTCAAGGGACCCAGTACTTC.

CDR3 sequence: CASSDARLNYGYTF. In DNA form, the CDR3 reads TGTGCCAGCAGTGATGCCAGACTCAACTATGGCTACACCTTC. This chain connects TRBV2 to TRBJ1-2; D unclear. Germline values: CDR1 SNHLY, CDR2 FYNNEI. V lost 3 bases and J 2 bases, leaving 10 bases between the germline ends. CDR3 size: 14 residues.

With respect to this clonotype: One junction end does not reproduce the germline sequence, and a read error may be involved. The chain carries TRBV7-2 and TRBJ1-1; TRBD1 aligns across 7 bases. Germline V gives CDR1 SGHTA, CDR2 FQGNSA. There are 14 residues in the CDR3. This CDR3 reads CDSGVGRGATEAFF. The CDR3 DNA sequence: TGTGACTCAGGAGTGGGCAGGGGGGCAACTGAGGCTTTCTTT.

This chain joins TRBV2 and TRBJ2-7; possible D gene TRBD1, 6 bases. Germline assignment: CDR1 SNHLY and CDR2 FYNNEI. Trimming took off 3 bases at V and 5 bases at J, with 14 bases between the two ends. The CDR3 is made up of 14 amino acids. The CDR3 here is CASSEGAWDHEQYF. The DNA for the CDR3 is TGTGCCAGCAGTGAGGGGGCCTGGGACCACGAGCAGTACTTC.

The genes are TRBV9 and TRBJ1-2, with D unresolved. Germline V gene sequence: CDR1 SGDLS, CDR2 YYNGEE. The length of the CDR3 is 13 residues. V dropped 0 bases and J dropped 4 bases, with 7 bases sitting between them. The CDR3 DNA sequence: TGTGCCAGCAGCGTAGTGGGTACCTATGGCTACACCTTC. Its protein is CASSVVGTYGYTF.

The chain joins TRBV24-1 to TRBJ2-5, with TRBD1 identical over 12 bases. The ends lost 4 bases at V and 7 bases at J; junction bases unmatched: 12. The CDR3 is 17 residues long. Germline V gene lookup returns CDR1 KGHDR and CDR2 SFDVKD. The CDR3 sequence: CATSEPPPGQGAGTQYF. In DNA form, the CDR3 reads TGTGCCACCAGTGAACCACCTCCGGGACAGGGGGCAGGGACCCAGTACTTC.

This clonotype was picked up many times. This chain connects TRBV4-3 to TRBJ2-7; D is unresolved. Germline V lookup: CDR1 LGHNA, CDR2 YSLEER. V lost 1 base, J lost 2 bases, and 12 bases lay in between. The CDR3 spans 15 residues. CDR3 nucleotide sequence: TGCGCCAGCAGCCAAGTAACGGGTGCGGCCTACGAGCAGTACTTC. Translation gives CASSQVTGAAYEQYF.

The rearrangement joins TRBV7-3 to TRBJ2-1; 10 positions match TRBD2. Germline V gene data show CDR1 as SGHTA and CDR2 as FQGTGA. V trimming: 2 bases; J trimming: 9 bases; junction bases outside the gene matches: 10. CDR3 length: 16 amino acids. CDR3 nucleotides: TGTGCCAGCAGCTTAGGGTTCAGCGGGAGGGGGGGTGAGCAGTTCTTC. It is translated as CASSLGFSGRGGEQFF.

On this clonotype: A much more abundant neighbour one base away suggests this may be a read error. The chain is built from TRBV20-1 and TRBJ2-3; 7 bases are shared with TRBD2. The CDR3 runs to 13 residues. Germline V gene data show CDR1 as DFQATT and CDR2 as SNEGSKA (reference sequence). The CDR3: CNDRTSGTDTQYF. CDR3 DNA: TGCAACGATAGAACTAGCGGCACAGATACGCAGTATTTT.

Regarding this clonotype: This sequence may be a read error, since a much larger clone differs from it by one base. The genes are TRBV2 and TRBJ2-7, with 11 positions matching TRBD2. Germline V gene data show CDR1 as SNHLY and CDR2 as FYNNEI. The CDR3 is 15 amino acids. J gave up 4 bases and V 4 bases, and 6 bases lay outside the gene matches. CDR3 loop: CASSVAGGSSYEQYF. In DNA, the CDR3 is TGTGCCAGCAGTGTAGCGGGAGGGTCCTCGTACGAGCAGTACTTC.

V usage is TRBV20-1 and J usage is TRBJ2-7; D unclear. CDR1 and CDR2 from the germline V gene are DFQATT and SNEGSKA (reference sequence). This CDR3 spans 12 amino acids. The ends were cut back, 6 bases at V and 3 bases at J, with 12 bases in the middle. The CDR3: CSARRLNYEQYF. The DNA for the CDR3 is TGCAGTGCCAGAAGACTCAACTACGAGCAGTACTTC.